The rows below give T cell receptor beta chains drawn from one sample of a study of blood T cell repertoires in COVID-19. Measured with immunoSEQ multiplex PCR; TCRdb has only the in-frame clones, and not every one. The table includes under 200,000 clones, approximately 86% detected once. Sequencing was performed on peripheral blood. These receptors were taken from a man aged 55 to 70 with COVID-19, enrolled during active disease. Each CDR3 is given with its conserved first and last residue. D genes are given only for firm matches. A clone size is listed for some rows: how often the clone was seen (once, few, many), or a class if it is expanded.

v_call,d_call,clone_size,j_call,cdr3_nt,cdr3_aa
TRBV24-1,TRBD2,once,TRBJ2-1,TGTGCCACCAGTGATTTAGAACTAGCGGGAAGGGAGCAGTTCTTC,CATSDLELAGREQFF
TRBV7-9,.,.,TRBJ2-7,TGTGCCAGCAACCTGTATAGCTCCTACGAGCAGTACTTC,CASNLYSSYEQYF
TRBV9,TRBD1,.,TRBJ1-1,TGTGCCAGCAGCGTAGGGGGGACCGGGACAGGGTACACTGAAGCTTTCTTT,CASSVGGTGTGYTEAFF
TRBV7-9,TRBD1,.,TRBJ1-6,TGTGCCAGCAGCCTCGGGGACAGGGCAAATTCACCCCTCCACTTT,CASSLGDRANSPLHF
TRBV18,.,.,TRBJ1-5,TGTGCCAGCTCACCTCTCCAGGGTGGCAATCAGCCCCAGCATTTT,CASSPLQGGNQPQHF
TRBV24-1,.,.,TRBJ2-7,TGTGCCACCAGTGACCCCAAGACGACAGAGCAGTACTTC,CATSDPKTTEQYF
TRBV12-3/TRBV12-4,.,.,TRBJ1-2,TGTGCCAGCAGTGATGACAGCTATGGCTACACCTTC,CASSDDSYGYTF
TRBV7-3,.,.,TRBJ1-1,TGTGCCAGCAGCTTAACAGGGGCGAACACTGAAGCTTTCTTT,CASSLTGANTEAFF
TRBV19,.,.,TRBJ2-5,TGTGCCAGTAGTAGTCAAACAGGTACCTCCGAGACCCAGTACTTC,CASSSQTGTSETQYF
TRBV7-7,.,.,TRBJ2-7,TGTGCTAGCAGCTTTATGCAGGTAGTTGCGTCCGAGCAGTACTTC,CASSFMQVVASEQYF
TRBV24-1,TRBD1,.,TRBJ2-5,TGTGCCACCAGTGAGACAGGGGGAGAGACCCAGTACTTC,CATSETGGETQYF
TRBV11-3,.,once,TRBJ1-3,TGTGCCAGCAGCTTCCGGCAGGGGTCCCTTGGAAACACCATATATTTT,CASSFRQGSLGNTIYF
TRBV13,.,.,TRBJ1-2,TGTGCCAGCAGCTTAGTCCAGGTATTGGATGGCTACACCTTC,CASSLVQVLDGYTF
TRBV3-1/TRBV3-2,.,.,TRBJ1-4,TGTGCCAGCAGCCAAGTGCGAGGGGAAAAACTGTTTTTT,CASSQVRGEKLFF
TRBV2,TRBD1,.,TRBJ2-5,TGTGCCAGCAGTTATCAGACAGGGGGTCCGGAGACCCAGTACTTC,CASSYQTGGPETQYF
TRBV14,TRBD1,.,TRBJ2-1,TGTGCCAGCAGCCAGCCACTGGGACAGGGGGCGCGGAATGAGCAGTTCTTC,CASSQPLGQGARNEQFF
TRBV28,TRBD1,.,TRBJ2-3,TGTGCCAGCAGTTCTCCCGGGACAGGGACAGATACGCAGTATTTT,CASSSPGTGTDTQYF
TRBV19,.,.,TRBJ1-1,TGTGCCAGTAGTTGGGGCGCGGGAACTGAAGCTTTCTTT,CASSWGAGTEAFF
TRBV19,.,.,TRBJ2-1,TGTGCCAGTAGTATTTTGCGGCGGCGCTCCTACAATGAGCAGTTCTTC,CASSILRRRSYNEQFF
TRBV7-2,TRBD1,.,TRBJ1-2,TGTGCCAGCAGCCCCCGGACAGGGCTAGGCTACACCTTC,CASSPRTGLGYTF
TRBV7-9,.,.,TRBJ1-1,TGTGCCAGCAGCCCTGGCTTGAACACTGAAGCTTTCTTT,CASSPGLNTEAFF
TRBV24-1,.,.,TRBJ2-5,TGTGCCACCAGTGATTTCACAGGCGGGACCCAGTACTTC,CATSDFTGGTQYF
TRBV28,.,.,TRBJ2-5,TGTGCCAGCAAACCCCAGGGAATCAAGGGAGAGACCCAGTACTTC,CASKPQGIKGETQYF
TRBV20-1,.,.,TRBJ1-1,TGCAGTGCTAGAGACAGGGTAAAGGCTTTCTTT,CSARDRVKAFF
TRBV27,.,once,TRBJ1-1,TGTGCCAGCAGGGGGACATTGGATGAAGCTTTCTTT,CASRGTLDEAFF
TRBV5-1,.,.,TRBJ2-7,TGCGCCAGCAGCTTAAACCGGGACGAGCAGTACTTC,CASSLNRDEQYF
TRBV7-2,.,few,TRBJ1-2,TGTGCCAGCAGCGTAGTGGCCGGGTCGGGTGGCTACACCTTC,CASSVVAGSGGYTF
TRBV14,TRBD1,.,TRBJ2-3,TGTGCCAGCAGCCCAGGGGACAGGGGGCTGGATACGCAGTATTTT,CASSPGDRGLDTQYF
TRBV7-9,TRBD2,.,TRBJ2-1,TGTGCCAGCAGCTTAAGCGGGGGGTCCTACAATGAGCAGTTCTTC,CASSLSGGSYNEQFF
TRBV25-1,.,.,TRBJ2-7,TGTGCCAGCAGCACCCGACAGCGAGCCTACGAGCAGTACTTC,CASSTRQRAYEQYF
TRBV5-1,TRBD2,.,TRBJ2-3,TGCGCCAGCAGCTCTCTTATGGGGGGCCTTGGGACTAGGCCCGCCGATACGCAGTATTTT,CASSSLMGGLGTRPADTQYF
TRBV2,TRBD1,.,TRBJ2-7,TGTGCCAGCAGTGTTGGACAGGGCTCCTACGAGCAGTACTTC,CASSVGQGSYEQYF
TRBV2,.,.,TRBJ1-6,TGTGCCAGCAGTAACCTCCGGGACACCACCCATCTCCTCCACTTT,CASSNLRDTTHLLHF
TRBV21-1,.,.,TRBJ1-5,TGTGCCAGCAGAGACAGGGATAGCAATCAGCCCCAGCATTTT,CASRDRDSNQPQHF
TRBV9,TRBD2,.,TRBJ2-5,TGTGCCAGCAGCGTGGGGGGGACCCAACAGACCCAGTACTTC,CASSVGGTQQTQYF
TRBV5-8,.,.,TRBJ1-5,TGTGCCAGCCAGGGTCTCAATCAGCCCCAGCATTTT,CASQGLNQPQHF
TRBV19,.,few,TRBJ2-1,TGTGCCAGTAGTAACCAGGGTATTCGGTACAATGAGCAGTTCTTC,CASSNQGIRYNEQFF
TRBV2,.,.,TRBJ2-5,TGTGCCAGCAGTTCCGGGGGAGTGGAGACCCAGTACTTC,CASSSGGVETQYF
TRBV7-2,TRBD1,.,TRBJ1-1,TGTGCCAGCAGCTTTTTGGGCACAGGGGCGGTACCTGAAGCTTTCTTT,CASSFLGTGAVPEAFF
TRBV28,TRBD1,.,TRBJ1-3,TGTGCCAGCAGTGTAGGGACAGAGACTGGAAACACCATATATTTT,CASSVGTETGNTIYF
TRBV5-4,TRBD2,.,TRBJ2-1,TGTGCCAGCAGCCCCGGACTAGCGGGATCTTACAATGAGCAGTTCTTC,CASSPGLAGSYNEQFF
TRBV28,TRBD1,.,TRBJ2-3,TGTGCCAGCAGTTATACGCCGGACAGGGGGCAAGATACGCAGTATTTT,CASSYTPDRGQDTQYF